This T cell receptor (beta chain) comes out of a study of blood T cell repertoires in COVID-19. Turning to the study itself: Collection of acute and convalescent COVID-19 samples took place in the United States, Italy and Spain. T cells, B-cell-depleted T cells, or PBMCs supplied cDNA or gDNA.

Using immunoSEQ multiplex PCR, the repertoire was profiled, and TCRdb retains in-frame clones only, with some absent. Of about 130,000 clones in the sample, approximately 85% were seen once. The CDR3 length is 13 residues. Germline V CDR1 and CDR2: SGHRS, YFSETQ. The V end was cut by 0 bases, the J end by 5 bases, with 9 bases between. This receptor was taken from a woman aged 80 or over with acute or convalescent COVID-19. Sequencing was carried out using peripheral blood. This chain connects TRBV5-1 to TRBJ2-7, with D uncertain. CDR3 sequence reads: CASSLDVDNEQYF. CDR3 sequence (DNA): TGCGCCAGCAGCTTGGATGTAGACAACGAGCAGTACTTC.